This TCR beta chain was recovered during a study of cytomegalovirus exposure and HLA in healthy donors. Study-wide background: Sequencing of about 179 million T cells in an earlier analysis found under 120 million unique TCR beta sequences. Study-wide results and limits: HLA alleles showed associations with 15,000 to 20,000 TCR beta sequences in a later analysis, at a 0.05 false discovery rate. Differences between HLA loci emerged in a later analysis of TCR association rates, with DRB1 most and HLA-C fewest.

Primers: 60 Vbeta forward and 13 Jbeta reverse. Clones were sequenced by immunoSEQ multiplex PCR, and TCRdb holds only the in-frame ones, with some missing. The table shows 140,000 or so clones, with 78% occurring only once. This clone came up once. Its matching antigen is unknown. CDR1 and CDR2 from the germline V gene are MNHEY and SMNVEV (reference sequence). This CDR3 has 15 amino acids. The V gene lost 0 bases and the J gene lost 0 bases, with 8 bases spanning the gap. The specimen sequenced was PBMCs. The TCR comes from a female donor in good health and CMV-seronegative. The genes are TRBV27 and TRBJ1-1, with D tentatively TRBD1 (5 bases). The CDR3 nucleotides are TGTGCCAGCAGTTTATCGCAGGGATTGAACACTGAAGCTTTCTTT. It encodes CASSLSQGLNTEAFF.